This T cell receptor beta chain was retrieved from a study of control samples from healthy donors and cancer patients. V was shortened by 4 bases and J by 5 bases, with 10 bases between the two germline ends. The CDR3 totals 13 residues. Germline CDR1 SGHNT, CDR2 YYREEE (reference sequence). Profiling relied on immunoSEQ multiplex PCR, and the TCRdb table lists in-frame clones only, not all of them. This table holds around 180,000 clones, roughly 88% found once. This receptor was identified in a woman aged 25-40 years in good health. This chain connects TRBV5-4 to TRBJ2-1; D not resolved. Input material: blood. For the CDR3, the DNA is TGTGCCAGCAGCCCCGCCCACCACAATGAGCAGTTCTTC. Amino acids: CASSPAHHNEQFF.